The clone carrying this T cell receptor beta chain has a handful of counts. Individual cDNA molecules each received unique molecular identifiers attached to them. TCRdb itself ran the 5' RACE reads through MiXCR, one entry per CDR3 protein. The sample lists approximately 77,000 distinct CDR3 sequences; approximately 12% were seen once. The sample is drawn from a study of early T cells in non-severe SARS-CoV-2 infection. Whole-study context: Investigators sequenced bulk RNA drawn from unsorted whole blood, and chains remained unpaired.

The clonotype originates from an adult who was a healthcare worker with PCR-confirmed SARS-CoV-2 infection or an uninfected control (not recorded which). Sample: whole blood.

CDR3 in amino acids: CASSKDTYEQYF. The CDR3 bases are TGCGCCAGCAGCAAGGACACCTACGAGCAGTACTTC. The chain employs TRBV5-1 and TRBJ2-7; perhaps TRBD1 as D (5 bases). Trimming pared 4 bases from V and 2 bases from J, leaving 7 bases between. CDR1 SGHRS and CDR2 YFSETQ come from the germline V gene. The CDR3 has 12 amino acids.